This T cell receptor beta chain originates from a study of blood T cell repertoires in COVID-19. Study-level information: Some COVID-19 samples were acute and others convalescent; all came from the United States, Italy and Spain. From T cells, B-cell-depleted T cells, or PBMCs came the material, which was cDNA or gDNA.

Patients from Seattle were sampled longitudinally, starting during active infection. In the study's own analysis: Reference gene primer amplification gave estimated nucleated cell counts. Using immunoSEQ multiplex PCR, the repertoire was profiled, and TCRdb retains in-frame clones only, with some absent. Clonal size and the V and J genes are those of that table, whereas D and trimming came from the DNA. Here the sample spans around 190,000 clones, about four fifths being singletons. The CDR3 spans 17 residues. J gave up 0 bases and V 4 bases, and 3 bases lay outside the gene matches. CDR1 is LGHDT, CDR2 YNNKEL, per germline (reference sequence).

Sequenced sample: peripheral blood. This receptor was obtained from a woman aged 40 to 55 with COVID-19, enrolled during active disease. The V gene is TRBV3-1 (or the pseudogene TRBV3-2), the J gene TRBJ2-1, with TRBD2 matching over 13 bases. DNA of the CDR3: TGTGCCAGCAGCCTAGGGACTAGCGGGAACTCCTACAATGAGCAGTTCTTC. Amino acids: CASSLGTSGNSYNEQFF.